The TCR beta chain described here comes from a study of T-cell memory formation after mild COVID-19. Study-level results: Pre-infection memory contained some responding clones, which suggested that cross-reactive memory had joined. Clones contracting across day 15 to 85 had a balanced CD4/CD8 profile; later expanding clones leaned CD4+.

The CDR3 runs 15 residues. The V segment lost 4 bases and the J segment 3 bases; nucleotides outside the gene matches: 6. Germline CDR1 is SGHVS and CDR2 is FQNEAQ. cDNA libraries for TCR alpha and TCR beta, carrying sample barcodes and UMIs, came from 5'RACE with constant-segment primers. TCRdb re-derived calls from the 5' RACE reads in MiXCR, one entry per CDR3 protein. The sample yields roughly 410,000 distinct CDR3 sequences, 20% to 25% seen once. As for this clonotype: As yet, its antigen is unknown.

This chain joins TRBV7-8 and TRBJ1-5, with 7 positions matching TRBD1. Input material: PBMCs or a T cell subset sorted from them (not recorded which). This clonotype was sampled from an adult woman who had mild COVID-19 (a few samples of this study predate the infection). Cell type and time point are not known. CDR3 loop: CASSSTGSLNQPQHF. The CDR3 nucleotides read TGTGCCAGCAGCTCGACAGGGTCCCTCAATCAGCCCCAGCATTTT.